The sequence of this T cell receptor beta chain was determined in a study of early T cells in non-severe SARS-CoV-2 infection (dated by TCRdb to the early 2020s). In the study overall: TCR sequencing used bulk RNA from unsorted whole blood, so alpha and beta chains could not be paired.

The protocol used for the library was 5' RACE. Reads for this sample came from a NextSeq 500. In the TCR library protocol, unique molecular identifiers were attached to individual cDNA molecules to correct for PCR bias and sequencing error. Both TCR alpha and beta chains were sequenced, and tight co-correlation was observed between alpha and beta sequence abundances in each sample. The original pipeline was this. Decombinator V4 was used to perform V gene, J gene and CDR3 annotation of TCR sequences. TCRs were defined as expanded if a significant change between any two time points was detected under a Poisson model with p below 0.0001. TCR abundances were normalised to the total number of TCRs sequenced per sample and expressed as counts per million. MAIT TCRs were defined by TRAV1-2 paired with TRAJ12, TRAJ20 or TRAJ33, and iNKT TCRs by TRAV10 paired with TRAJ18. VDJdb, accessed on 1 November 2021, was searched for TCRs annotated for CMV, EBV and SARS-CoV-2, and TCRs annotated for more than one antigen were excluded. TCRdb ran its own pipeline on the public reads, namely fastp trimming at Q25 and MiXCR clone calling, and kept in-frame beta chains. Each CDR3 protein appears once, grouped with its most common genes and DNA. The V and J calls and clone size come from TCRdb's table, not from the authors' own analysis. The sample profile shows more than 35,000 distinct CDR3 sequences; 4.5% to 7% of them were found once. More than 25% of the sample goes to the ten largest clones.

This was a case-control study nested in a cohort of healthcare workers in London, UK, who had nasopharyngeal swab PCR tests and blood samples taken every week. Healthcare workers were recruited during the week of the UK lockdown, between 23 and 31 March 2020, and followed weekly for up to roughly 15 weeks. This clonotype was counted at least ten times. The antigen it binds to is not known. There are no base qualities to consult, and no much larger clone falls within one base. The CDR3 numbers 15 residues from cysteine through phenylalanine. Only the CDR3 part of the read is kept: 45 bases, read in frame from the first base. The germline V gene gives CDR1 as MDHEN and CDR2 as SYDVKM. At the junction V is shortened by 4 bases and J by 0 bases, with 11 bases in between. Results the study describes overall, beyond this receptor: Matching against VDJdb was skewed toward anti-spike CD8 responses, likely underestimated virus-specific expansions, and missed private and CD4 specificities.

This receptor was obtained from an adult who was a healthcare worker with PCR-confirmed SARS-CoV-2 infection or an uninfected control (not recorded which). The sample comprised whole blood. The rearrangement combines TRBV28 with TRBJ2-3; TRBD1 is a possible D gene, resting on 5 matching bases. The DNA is TGTGCCAGCAGTTACCGACAGCTAAGCACAGATACGCAGTATTTT. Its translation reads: CASSYRQLSTDTQYF.